This T cell receptor (beta chain) is drawn from a study of T cell responses to AZD1222 COVID-19 vaccine. Measured with immunoSEQ multiplex PCR; TCRdb has only the in-frame clones, and not every one. The sample includes roughly 99,000 clones, about nine tenths of them seen just once. Study-wide points: Females made up more of the donors, who were largely white British, and clonal diversity may have come out too low.

About this clone itself: The antigen remains unidentified.

Germline assignment: CDR1 LNHDA and CDR2 SQIVND (reference sequence). The CDR3 loop spans 18 amino acids. Unmatched junction bases numbered 13, after V lost 5 bases and J lost 4 bases. The sequencing here drew on peripheral blood, taken on day 0 of AZD1222 vaccination. This sequence was found in an adult in good health. The chain has TRBV19 and TRBJ2-6, with 8 bases aligning to TRBD1. The CDR3 sequence is CASSPSSGQVKGANVLTF. The CDR3 DNA follows: TGTGCCAGTAGTCCAAGCTCGGGACAGGTGAAGGGGGCCAACGTCCTGACTTTC.